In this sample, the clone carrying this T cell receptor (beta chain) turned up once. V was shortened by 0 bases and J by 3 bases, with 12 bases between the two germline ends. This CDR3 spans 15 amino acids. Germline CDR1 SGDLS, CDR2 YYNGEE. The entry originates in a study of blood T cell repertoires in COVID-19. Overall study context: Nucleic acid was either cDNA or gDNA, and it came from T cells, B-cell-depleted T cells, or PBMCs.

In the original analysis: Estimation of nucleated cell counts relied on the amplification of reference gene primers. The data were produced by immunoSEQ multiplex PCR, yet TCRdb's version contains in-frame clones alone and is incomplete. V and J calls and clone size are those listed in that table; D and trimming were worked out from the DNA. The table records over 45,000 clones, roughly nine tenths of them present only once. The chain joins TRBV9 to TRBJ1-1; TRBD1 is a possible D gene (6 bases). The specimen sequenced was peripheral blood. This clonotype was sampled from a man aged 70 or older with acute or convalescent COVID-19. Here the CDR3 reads CASSVEGAGDTEAFF. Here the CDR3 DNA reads TGTGCCAGCAGCGTAGAAGGGGCAGGGGACACTGAAGCTTTCTTT.